The rows below give T cell receptor beta chains drawn from one sample of a study of cytomegalovirus exposure and HLA in healthy donors. The data were produced by immunoSEQ multiplex PCR, yet TCRdb's version contains in-frame clones alone and is incomplete. The data contain about 120,000 clones, more than 75% of them singletons. The sequencing sample was made of PBMCs. The receptors originated from a woman in her thirties or forties in good health and CMV-seropositive. CDR3s include the opening cysteine and the closing phenylalanine or tryptophan. A D gene is named only where the DNA matches it firmly. Clone size is given for some rows only: seen once, a few or many times, or a class if the clone is expanded.

j_gene: TRBJ2-7
v_gene: TRBV2
d_gene: -
abundance: -
CDR3aa: CASIIGRYEQYF
CDR3nt: TGTGCCAGCATCATTGGTCGGTACGAGCAGTACTTC

j_gene: TRBJ2-3
v_gene: TRBV4-1
d_gene: TRBD2
abundance: -
CDR3aa: CASSPPEGAGARDTQYF
CDR3nt: TGCGCCAGCAGCCCCCCCGAAGGAGCGGGGGCCCGAGATACGCAGTATTTT

j_gene: TRBJ2-1
v_gene: TRBV19
d_gene: TRBD1
abundance: -
CDR3aa: CASSIRTGDLYNEQFF
CDR3nt: TGTGCCAGTAGTATAAGGACAGGAGATCTATACAATGAGCAGTTCTTC

j_gene: TRBJ1-2
v_gene: TRBV2
d_gene: -
abundance: few
CDR3aa: CASSETGKDGYTF
CDR3nt: TGTGCCAGCAGTGAAACAGGGAAGGATGGCTACACCTTC

j_gene: TRBJ1-1
v_gene: TRBV2
d_gene: -
abundance: -
CDR3aa: CASSEATRVTEAFF
CDR3nt: TGTGCCAGCAGTGAAGCGACGCGGGTCACTGAAGCTTTCTTT

j_gene: TRBJ2-1
v_gene: TRBV5-4
d_gene: TRBD1
abundance: -
CDR3aa: CASSLQGARRNEQFF
CDR3nt: TGTGCCAGCAGCTTGCAGGGGGCGCGGAGGAATGAGCAGTTCTTC

j_gene: TRBJ2-6
v_gene: TRBV7-6
d_gene: -
abundance: many
CDR3aa: CASSSHGGRIGANVLTF
CDR3nt: TGTGCCAGCAGCTCCCACGGGGGAAGAATTGGGGCCAACGTCCTGACTTTC

j_gene: TRBJ1-5
v_gene: TRBV2
d_gene: -
abundance: -
CDR3aa: CASSEIGQLQPQHF
CDR3nt: TGTGCCAGCAGTGAAATCGGACAGCTTCAGCCCCAGCATTTT

j_gene: TRBJ1-2
v_gene: TRBV6-5
d_gene: TRBD1
abundance: once
CDR3aa: CASSNGQGLDTF
CDR3nt: TGTGCCAGCAGTAACGGACAGGGTTTGGACACCTTC

j_gene: TRBJ1-6
v_gene: TRBV5-1
d_gene: TRBD1
abundance: -
CDR3aa: CASSLGQGNSPLHF
CDR3nt: TGCGCCAGCAGCTTAGGACAGGGAAATTCACCCCTCCACTTT

j_gene: TRBJ2-1
v_gene: TRBV28
d_gene: -
abundance: few
CDR3aa: CASRRGFPDNEQFF
CDR3nt: TGTGCCAGCAGAAGGGGGTTTCCGGACAATGAGCAGTTCTTC

j_gene: TRBJ1-2
v_gene: TRBV19
d_gene: TRBD1
abundance: -
CDR3aa: CASLTRDRVGGYTF
CDR3nt: TGTGCCAGTCTAACTCGGGACAGGGTGGGAGGCTACACCTTC

j_gene: TRBJ2-3
v_gene: TRBV4-2
d_gene: -
abundance: -
CDR3aa: CASSQDAGRATDTQYF
CDR3nt: TGTGCCAGCAGCCAAGATGCAGGCAGGGCCACAGATACGCAGTATTTT

j_gene: TRBJ1-2
v_gene: TRBV19
d_gene: -
abundance: once
CDR3aa: CASSIEGRGYTF
CDR3nt: TGTGCCAGTAGTATCGAGGGGAGGGGCTACACCTTC

j_gene: TRBJ2-2
v_gene: TRBV27
d_gene: TRBD1
abundance: -
CDR3aa: CASSHHSPGQSNTGELFF
CDR3nt: TGTGCCAGCAGTCACCATTCCCCGGGACAGTCGAACACCGGGGAGCTGTTTTTT

j_gene: TRBJ1-1
v_gene: TRBV6-4
d_gene: TRBD1
abundance: -
CDR3aa: CASSDSNRGTEAFF
CDR3nt: TGTGCCAGCAGTGACTCGAACAGGGGAACTGAAGCTTTCTTT

j_gene: TRBJ1-3
v_gene: TRBV2
d_gene: TRBD1
abundance: few
CDR3aa: CASSEQGQGAGNTIYF
CDR3nt: TGTGCCAGCAGTGAACAAGGACAGGGCGCTGGAAACACCATATATTTT

j_gene: TRBJ1-1
v_gene: TRBV6-5
d_gene: -
abundance: -
CDR3aa: CASSLAGVNTEAFF
CDR3nt: TGTGCCAGCAGCCTCGCCGGGGTGAACACTGAAGCTTTCTTT

j_gene: TRBJ1-1
v_gene: TRBV5-4
d_gene: -
abundance: -
CDR3aa: CASSPGTNANTEAFF
CDR3nt: TGTGCCAGCAGCCCAGGGACAAACGCGAACACTGAAGCTTTCTTT

j_gene: TRBJ2-2
v_gene: TRBV2
d_gene: TRBD1
abundance: -
CDR3aa: CASTLTGGYTGELFF
CDR3nt: TGTGCCAGCACCCTGACAGGGGGCTACACCGGGGAGCTGTTTTTT

j_gene: TRBJ2-5
v_gene: TRBV5-1
d_gene: -
abundance: -
CDR3aa: CASSLAGETQYF
CDR3nt: TGCGCCAGCAGCTTGGCCGGGGAGACCCAGTACTTC

j_gene: TRBJ2-5
v_gene: TRBV7-9
d_gene: TRBD2
abundance: -
CDR3aa: CASSTGTSGLQETQYF
CDR3nt: TGTGCCAGCAGCACGGGGACTAGCGGGCTCCAAGAGACCCAGTACTTC

j_gene: TRBJ1-1
v_gene: TRBV2
d_gene: -
abundance: -
CDR3aa: CASSVQMNTEAFF
CDR3nt: TGTGCCAGCAGTGTACAGATGAACACTGAAGCTTTCTTT

j_gene: TRBJ2-7
v_gene: TRBV11-2
d_gene: TRBD2
abundance: -
CDR3aa: CASSPVRGGEQYF
CDR3nt: TGTGCCAGCAGCCCCGTCCGGGGGGGGGAGCAGTACTTC

j_gene: TRBJ2-3
v_gene: TRBV6-5
d_gene: -
abundance: once
CDR3aa: CASSYSEGSDTQYF
CDR3nt: TGTGCCAGCAGTTACTCTGAGGGTTCAGATACGCAGTATTTT

j_gene: TRBJ1-1
v_gene: TRBV21-1
d_gene: -
abundance: once
CDR3aa: CADLQGGPLKTEAFF
CDR3nt: TGTGCCGATCTACAAGGGGGCCCACTGAAGACTGAAGCTTTCTTT

j_gene: TRBJ2-3
v_gene: TRBV10-1
d_gene: TRBD2
abundance: -
CDR3aa: CASSPGGQDTQYF
CDR3nt: TGCGCCAGCAGTCCGGGGGGGCAAGATACGCAGTATTTT

j_gene: TRBJ1-2
v_gene: TRBV29-1
d_gene: -
abundance: -
CDR3aa: CSVEFGTGRIYGYTF
CDR3nt: TGCAGCGTTGAATTTGGGACTGGACGGATCTATGGCTACACCTTC

j_gene: TRBJ1-1
v_gene: TRBV11-2
d_gene: -
abundance: -
CDR3aa: CASSLGQYGAFF
CDR3nt: TGTGCCAGCAGCTTAGGACAGTATGGAGCTTTCTTT

j_gene: TRBJ1-5
v_gene: TRBV27
d_gene: TRBD1
abundance: -
CDR3aa: CASREGQEPNQPQHF
CDR3nt: TGTGCCAGCAGAGAGGGACAGGAGCCCAATCAGCCCCAGCATTTT

j_gene: TRBJ2-5
v_gene: TRBV5-6
d_gene: TRBD2
abundance: -
CDR3aa: CASSAYPGSGGKTQYF
CDR3nt: TGTGCCAGCAGCGCCTACCCCGGAAGCGGGGGAAAGACCCAGTACTTC

j_gene: TRBJ1-5
v_gene: TRBV6-6
d_gene: -
abundance: -
CDR3aa: CASSRTPRDQPQHF
CDR3nt: TGTGCCAGCAGCCGGACCCCCAGGGATCAGCCCCAGCATTTT

j_gene: TRBJ1-1
v_gene: TRBV19
d_gene: TRBD1
abundance: -
CDR3aa: CATEQGLNTEAFF
CDR3nt: TGTGCCACTGAACAGGGGTTGAACACTGAAGCTTTCTTT

j_gene: TRBJ1-4
v_gene: TRBV27
d_gene: TRBD1
abundance: few
CDR3aa: CASSIRTGLGEKLFF
CDR3nt: TGTGCCAGCTCTATCCGGACAGGTTTGGGGGAAAAACTGTTTTTT

j_gene: TRBJ1-5
v_gene: TRBV14
d_gene: -
abundance: -
CDR3aa: CASSQAGGSQPQHF
CDR3nt: TGTGCCAGCAGCCAAGCGGGGGGGAGTCAGCCCCAGCATTTT

j_gene: TRBJ2-1
v_gene: TRBV6-6
d_gene: TRBD2
abundance: -
CDR3aa: CASSYSAGGYNEQFF
CDR3nt: TGTGCCAGCAGTTACTCGGCGGGGGGATACAATGAGCAGTTCTTC

j_gene: TRBJ2-1
v_gene: TRBV2
d_gene: TRBD2
abundance: -
CDR3aa: CASRVLAGAYNEQFF
CDR3nt: TGTGCCAGCAGGGTTCTAGCGGGGGCCTACAATGAGCAGTTCTTC

j_gene: TRBJ2-7
v_gene: TRBV27
d_gene: TRBD1
abundance: -
CDR3aa: CASSLGQGAQYVEQYF
CDR3nt: TGTGCCAGCAGTTTAGGGCAGGGGGCGCAGTATGTTGAGCAGTACTTC

j_gene: TRBJ1-1
v_gene: TRBV29-1
d_gene: -
abundance: -
CDR3aa: CSVRMDLNTEAFF
CDR3nt: TGCAGCGTTAGGATGGACTTGAACACTGAAGCTTTCTTT